These 22 T cell receptor beta chains were sequenced from one sample in a study of T cell responses to AZD1222 COVID-19 vaccine. Produced via immunoSEQ multiplex PCR; TCRdb's table is partial and in-frame only. Of 150,000 to 200,000 clones listed, 94% are singletons. Source: peripheral blood, taken 28 days after the second AZD1222 dose. These receptors all come from an adult who received the AZD1222 COVID-19 vaccine.

The chain has TRBV12-3 or TRBV12-4 and TRBJ2-1; D ambiguous. V was trimmed by 5 bases and J by 2 bases, leaving 7 bases between them. CDR3 size: 13 residues. The CDR3 DNA follows: TGTGCCAGCAGTCCGCCGACCTACAATGAGCAGTTCTTC. Its protein product is CASSPPTYNEQFF.

This chain links TRBV19 with TRBJ2-2; TRBD1 might be the D (6 bases). Germline loops: CDR1 LNHDA, CDR2 SQIVND (reference sequence). The CDR3 has 12 amino acids. Trimming took off 6 bases at V and 6 bases at J, with 8 bases between the two ends. The CDR3 nucleotides are TGTGCCAGTAGGGGGGCGGCCGGGGAGCTGTTTTTT. Translation: CASRGAAGELFF. The variable domain in full, with the rest retrieved from reference TRBV19 and TRBJ2-2, is DGGITQSPKYLFRKEGQNVTLSCEQNLNHDAMYWYRQDPGQGLRLIYYSQIVNDFQKGDIAEGYSVSREKKESFPLTVTSAQKNPTAFYLCASRGAAGELFFGEGSRLTVL.

The chain employs TRBV19 and TRBJ1-5; no clear D gene. Germline V gene data show CDR1 as LNHDA and CDR2 as SQIVND (reference sequence). The CDR3 consists of 16 residues. V was pared by 1 base and J by 4 bases, with 14 bases between. The CDR3 loop is CASSIGGGRINQPQHF. DNA of the CDR3: TGTGCCAGTAGTATAGGTGGAGGGAGAATTAATCAGCCCCAGCATTTT.

The V and J genes are TRBV6-5 and TRBJ2-1, with a weak D call TRBD2 (5 bases). Between the trimmed V and J ends, which lost 6 bases and 0 bases, there was a span of 12 bases. Germline V gives CDR1 MNHEY, CDR2 SVGAGI. The CDR3 totals 15 residues. In nucleotides, the CDR3 is TGTGCCAGCAGACCACTAGGGAGCTCCTACAATGAGCAGTTCTTC. Its protein product is CASRPLGSSYNEQFF.

V and J are TRBV2 and TRBJ1-3; D may be TRBD1 (5 bases). Germline CDR1 reads SNHLY; CDR2 reads FYNNEI. The V end lost 5 bases, the J end lost 1 base, and 9 bases lay between the germline ends. This CDR3 is built from 14 residues. The CDR3 DNA sequence: TGTGCCAGCAGTCAGGGTAATTCTGGAAACACCATATATTTT. Translating gives CASSQGNSGNTIYF. The entire variable domain, with the rest obtained from reference TRBV2 and TRBJ1-3, is as follows: EPEVTQTPSHQVTQMGQEVILRCVPISNHLYFYWYRQILGQKVEFLVSFYNNEISEKSEIFDDQFSVERPDGSNFTLKIRSTKLEDSAMYFCASSQGNSGNTIYFGEGSWLTVV.

The J gene is TRBJ1-2, the V gene TRBV27, with D tentatively TRBD1 (5 bases). Germline V lookup: CDR1 MNHEY, CDR2 SMNVEV (reference sequence). Trimming pared 0 bases from V and 4 bases from J, leaving 6 bases between. This CDR3 contains 13 residues. This chain's CDR3 is CASSLSGAYGYTF. The CDR3 DNA is TGTGCCAGCAGTTTATCAGGGGCCTATGGCTACACCTTC.

V is TRBV19 and J is TRBJ2-7; possibly TRBD1 or TRBD2 for D (5 bases each). CDR1 and CDR2 from the germline V gene are LNHDA and SQIVND (reference sequence). The CDR3 spans 16 residues. The ends were cut back, 4 bases at V and 2 bases at J, with 18 bases in the middle. The CDR3 spells CASSSSGTILTYEQYF. The CDR3, as DNA: TGTGCCAGTAGTAGCTCCGGGACGATTCTCACCTACGAGCAGTACTTC. The full variable domain, rest sourced from reference TRBV19 and TRBJ2-7, is DGGITQSPKYLFRKEGQNVTLSCEQNLNHDAMYWYRQDPGQGLRLIYYSQIVNDFQKGDIAEGYSVSREKKESFPLTVTSAQKNPTAFYLCASSSSGTILTYEQYFGPGTRLTVT.

In nucleotides, the CDR3 is TGTGCCAGCGTACGACGGGACGGGAGTCAGCCCCAGCATTTT. It codes for CASVRRDGSQPQHF. This rearrangement joins TRBV21-1 to TRBJ1-5. TRBV21-1 is an annotated pseudogene. This CDR3 has 14 amino acids.

V and J are TRBV27 and TRBJ1-6; D not certain. The CDR3 contains 13 residues. Germline CDR1 is MNHEY and CDR2 is SMNVEV (reference sequence). V was clipped by 11 bases and J by 5 bases, with 13 bases between them. In DNA, the CDR3 is TGTGCCTCCCGGAGGAGTAATAATTCACCCCTCCACTTT. Translating it yields CASRRSNNSPLHF.

This chain joins TRBV2 and TRBJ1-6, with TRBD1 as a possible D gene (5 bases). The germline gives CDR1 SNHLY, CDR2 FYNNEI. The CDR3 sequence is 11 residues long. V lost 4 bases and J lost 15, with 10 bases in between. The CDR3 bases are TGTGCCAGCAGTGTCAGGGAGAGCCTCCACTTT. Translating it yields CASSVRESLHF.

The chain uses TRBV18 and TRBJ1-6; tentatively, D is TRBD1 (6 bases). Germline CDR1 is KGHSH and CDR2 is LQKENI. The V gene lost 3 bases and the J gene lost 8 bases, with 20 bases spanning the gap. The CDR3 has 17 amino acids. The CDR3, as DNA: TGTGCCAGCTCACCCCAAAACGGCGTACAGGGAGATTCACCCCTCCACTTT. As protein: CASSPQNGVQGDSPLHF.

The V and J genes are TRBV12-3 or TRBV12-4 and TRBJ2-7, with D possibly TRBD1 on 5 matching bases. The CDR3 runs to 12 residues. V lost 6 bases and J lost 3, with 9 bases in between. This chain's CDR3 is CASRAGFYEQYF. The DNA of the CDR3 is TGTGCCAGCAGGGCAGGGTTCTACGAGCAGTACTTC.

This clone was detected once. CDR3: CASSLGSWDRGDSGELFF. The DNA of the CDR3 is TGTGCCAGCAGCTTAGGTTCTTGGGACAGGGGGGATTCCGGGGAGCTGTTTTTT. The rearrangement links TRBV11-2 to TRBJ2-2; 11 bases fit TRBD1. The CDR3 runs to 18 residues. V lost 1 base, J lost 6 bases, and 10 bases stayed unmatched. The germline gives CDR1 SGHAT, CDR2 FQNNGV.

This sequence joins TRBV4-2 and TRBJ1-4, with a tentative D call TRBD1 (6 bases). V lost 0 bases to trimming and J lost 13 bases, with 15 bases between them. This CDR3 has 14 amino acids. CDR1 and CDR2 (germline): LGHNA, YNFKEQ. The DNA of the CDR3 is TGTGCCAGCAGCCAAGAGGGCCAACAGGGTCGACTGTTTTTT. Its protein product is CASSQEGQQGRLFF.

This chain uses TRBV2 with TRBJ1-5, with 10 bases aligning to TRBD1. V shed 1 base and J 6 bases; nucleotides not matched to a gene: 3. The CDR3 contains 15 residues. Germline V CDR1 and CDR2: SNHLY, FYNNEI. The CDR3 DNA reads as TGTGCCAGCAGTGAAGGACAGGGGGCGCGTCAGCCCCAGCATTTT. It encodes CASSEGQGARQPQHF.

This chain joins TRBV5-1 and TRBJ2-3; TRBD1 matches 8 bases. CDR3 length equals 15 residues. Per the germline V gene, CDR1 is SGHRS and CDR2 is YFSETQ. J gave up 4 bases and V 3 bases, and 7 bases lay outside the gene matches. The CDR3 sequence: CASSSGQGVSDTQYF. CDR3 nucleotide sequence: TGCGCCAGCAGCTCCGGACAGGGAGTTTCAGATACGCAGTATTTT.

The chain has TRBV7-9 and TRBJ2-4, with D possibly matching TRBD2 (5 bases). This CDR3 has 14 amino acids. In germline, CDR1 is SEHNR, CDR2 FQNEAQ (reference sequence). The ends were cut back, 3 bases at V and 0 bases at J, with 6 bases in the middle. The CDR3 DNA follows: TGTGCCAGCAGCTTCACTAGAGCCAAAAACATTCAGTACTTC. This sequence encodes CASSFTRAKNIQYF.

The rearrangement links TRBV28 to TRBJ1-1, with a tentative D call TRBD1 (5 bases). The CDR3 runs to 14 residues. CDR1 and CDR2 (germline): MDHEN, SYDVKM. V lost 4 bases and J 5 bases, leaving 14 bases between the germline ends. DNA of the CDR3: TGTGCCAGCAGTTCCCTGGGGCTCCGGACTGAAGCTTTCTTT. Its translation: CASSSLGLRTEAFF. The variable domain in full, completed from reference TRBV28 and TRBJ1-1, reads DVKVTQSSRYLVKRTGEKVFLECVQDMDHENMFWYRQDPGLGLRLIYFSYDVKMKEKGDIPEGYSVSREKKERFSLILESASTNQTSMYLCASSSLGLRTEAFFGQGTRLTVV.

The rearrangement uses TRBV9 and TRBJ2-2; TRBD1 matches 9 bases. The CDR3 spans 17 residues. Germline V gene sequence: CDR1 SGDLS, CDR2 YYNGEE. With 4 bases clipped from V and 5 bases from J, the junction kept 12 bases outside the gene matches. CDR3 in DNA: TGTGCCAGCAGCACTAGAGTCCGGGACAGGGTAACCGGGGAGCTGTTTTTT. This gives the protein CASSTRVRDRVTGELFF.

This chain connects TRBV7-9 to TRBJ1-1; D is undetermined. Germline-derived CDR1 and CDR2 are SEHNR and FQNEAQ (reference sequence). This CDR3 region has 14 residues. Trimming cost V 5 bases and J 0 bases, with 10 bases left between them. CDR3 sequence (DNA): TGTGCCAGCAGCCGCACCTTCATGAACACTGAAGCTTTCTTT. Amino acids: CASSRTFMNTEAFF.

The chain couples TRBV7-8 to TRBJ1-5; D gene unclear. The CDR3 has 12 residues. The V end lost 3 bases, the J end lost 5 bases, and 5 bases lay between the germline ends. The germline V gene encodes CDR1 SGHVS and CDR2 FQNEAQ. CDR3 amino acids: CASSLGDQPQHF. As DNA, the CDR3 is TGTGCCAGCAGCTTGGGTGATCAGCCCCAGCATTTT.

The chain joins TRBV12-3 or TRBV12-4 to TRBJ1-2; 7 positions agree with TRBD1. V trimming: 8 bases; J trimming: 3 bases; junction bases outside the gene matches: 6. The CDR3 loop spans 13 amino acids. The CDR3 reads CASVRDSYYGYTF. The CDR3 DNA is TGTGCCAGCGTTAGGGACAGCTACTATGGCTACACCTTC.